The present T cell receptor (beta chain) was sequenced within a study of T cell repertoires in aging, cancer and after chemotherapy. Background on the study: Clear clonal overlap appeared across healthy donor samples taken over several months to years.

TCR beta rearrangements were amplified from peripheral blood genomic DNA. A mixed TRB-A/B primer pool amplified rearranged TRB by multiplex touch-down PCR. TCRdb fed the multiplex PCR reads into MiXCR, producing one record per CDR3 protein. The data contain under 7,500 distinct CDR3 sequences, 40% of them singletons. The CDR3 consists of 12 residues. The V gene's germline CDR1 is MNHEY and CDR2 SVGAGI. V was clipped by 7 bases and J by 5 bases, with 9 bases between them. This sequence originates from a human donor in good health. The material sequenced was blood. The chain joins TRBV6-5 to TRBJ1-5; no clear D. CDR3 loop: CASKCLDQPQHF. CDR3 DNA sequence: TGTGCCAGCAAGTGCCTCGATCAGCCCCAGCATTTT.